The T cell receptor beta chain under discussion was sequenced for a study of blood T cell repertoires in COVID-19. Overall study: Sample material is recorded as cDNA or gDNA derived from T cells, B-cell-depleted T cells, or PBMCs.

The length of the CDR3 is 13 residues. Germline CDR1 and CDR2: MGHRA and YSYEKL. V was trimmed by 4 bases and J by 7 bases, leaving 13 bases between them. Per the study methods: The authors estimated nucleated cell counts from reference gene primer amplification. The table came from immunoSEQ multiplex PCR; TCRdb's copy has only in-frame clones and leaves some out. The DNA was the basis for D and trimming; V, J and clone size are from that table. Among around 270,000 clones listed, 70% to 90% were seen once. The cohort comprised adults aged about 18 to 90 years residing in approximately 25 US areas. This TCR was recovered from a woman under 40 who had recovered from COVID-19. This sequence joins TRBV4-1 and TRBJ1-1; D may be TRBD1 (6 bases). Sequenced material: PBMCs or T cells enriched from blood (not recorded which). The CDR3 here is CASSLRQADEAFF. CDR3 bases: TGCGCCAGCAGCCTTAGACAGGCCGATGAAGCTTTCTTT.